This TCR beta chain was sequenced in a study of T cell responses to AZD1222 COVID-19 vaccine. General study findings and limits: Spike-specific TCR breadth and depth went up after people got two AZD1222 doses. Donors were largely white British and mainly female; clonal diversity was possibly underestimated. At study baseline, merely six AZD1222 recipients were seropositive. Nearly half of the spike-specific TCRs reportedly recognize variant regions that carry no mutations.

The germline V gene encodes CDR1 MNHNY and CDR2 SVGAGI (reference sequence). The CDR3 is 13 amino acids. V gave up 6 bases and J gave up 5 bases; unmatched junction bases: 6. As concerns this clone: Antigen: not known.

Clones were sequenced by immunoSEQ multiplex PCR, and TCRdb holds only the in-frame ones, with some missing. The table has under 150,000 clones, just over 85% seen once. This specimen consisted of peripheral blood, obtained on day 0 of MenACWY control vaccination. The chain employs TRBV6-6 and TRBJ2-7, with 8 bases identical to TRBD1. The source is an adult in good health. Written as DNA, the CDR3 is TGTGCCAGCAGCCCCAGGGGGCTCCACGAGCAGTACTTC. Translating it yields CASSPRGLHEQYF.